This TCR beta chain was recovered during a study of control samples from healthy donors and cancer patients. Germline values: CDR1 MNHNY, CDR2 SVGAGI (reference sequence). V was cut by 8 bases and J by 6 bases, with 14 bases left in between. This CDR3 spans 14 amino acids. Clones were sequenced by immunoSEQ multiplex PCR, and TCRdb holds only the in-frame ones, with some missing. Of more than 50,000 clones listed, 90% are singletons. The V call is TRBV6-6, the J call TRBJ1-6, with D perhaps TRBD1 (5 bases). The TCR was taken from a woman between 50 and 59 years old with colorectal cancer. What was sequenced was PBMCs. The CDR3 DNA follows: TGTGCCAGCTCCGGGGCAGATCGTAATTCACCCCTCCACTTT. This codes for CASSGADRNSPLHF.